A single T cell receptor (beta chain) is shown here with its context. What it recognizes is unknown. The data originate from a study of radiotherapy plus CTLA-4 blockade in lung cancer. Study-wide context: About 20% of patients responded objectively, and around 32% achieved disease control. Overall study findings and caveats: Blood saw expansion of tumor-derived TCR clones after radiotherapy plus ipilimumab. Early clone dynamics of blood T cells, plus interferon-beta, reportedly predicted response best.

Generated by immunoSEQ multiplex PCR, the TCRdb table keeps only in-frame clones and is missing some. This repertoire shows under 50,000 clones, about four fifths found once; its top ten account for less than 25%. Germline V CDR1 and CDR2: LGHNT, FRNRAP. Trimming stripped 2 bases from V and 1 base from J, with 8 bases between. CDR3 length equals 14 residues. The specimen comprised peripheral blood, sampled from a patient treated with radiotherapy plus ipilimumab. This sequence originates from a human donor with non-small cell lung cancer that progressed on radiotherapy plus ipilimumab. The chain combines TRBV12-5 with TRBJ1-1; maybe TRBD1 (5 bases). DNA of the CDR3: TGTGCTAGTGGTTTGCTGACAGCGAACACTGAAGCTTTCTTT. The encoded protein is CASGLLTANTEAFF.